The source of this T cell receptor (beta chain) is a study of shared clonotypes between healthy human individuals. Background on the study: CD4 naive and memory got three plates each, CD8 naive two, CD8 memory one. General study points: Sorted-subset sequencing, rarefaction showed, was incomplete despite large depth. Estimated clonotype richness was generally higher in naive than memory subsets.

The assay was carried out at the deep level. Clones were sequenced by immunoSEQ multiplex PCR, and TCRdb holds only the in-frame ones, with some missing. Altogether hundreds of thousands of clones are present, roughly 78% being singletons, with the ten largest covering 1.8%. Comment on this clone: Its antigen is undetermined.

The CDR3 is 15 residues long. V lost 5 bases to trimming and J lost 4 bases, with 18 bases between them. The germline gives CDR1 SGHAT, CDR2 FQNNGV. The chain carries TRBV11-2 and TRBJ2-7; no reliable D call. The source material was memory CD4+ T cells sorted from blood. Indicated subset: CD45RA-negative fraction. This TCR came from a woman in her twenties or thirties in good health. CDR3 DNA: TGTGCCAGCAGCCTAAGTTTTGAACGCCATTACGAGCAGTACTTC. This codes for CASSLSFERHYEQYF.